This T cell receptor beta chain was recovered during a study of early T cells in non-severe SARS-CoV-2 infection. Study in general: With bulk RNA from unsorted whole blood as input, sequencing yielded unpaired chains.

One entry per CDR3 protein results from TCRdb running MiXCR on the 5' RACE reads. The sample gives about 19,000 distinct CDR3 sequences, less than 5% of which show up once; roughly 6.7% is in the top ten. Trimming removed 6 bases at V and 15 bases at J, with 27 bases between. The CDR3 has 15 residues. Germline CDR1 is MNHNS and CDR2 is SASEGT. This clonotype was detected ten times or more. Its specificity is unknown. General study points: VDJdb matching skewed toward anti-spike CD8 responses, missing private and CD4 specificities.

The sample was whole blood. The source of this sequence is an adult who was a healthcare worker with PCR-confirmed SARS-CoV-2 infection or an uninfected control (not recorded which). The chain has TRBV6-1 and TRBJ2-1; tentative D call: TRBD1 (8 bases). CDR3 loop: CASSAGTGSTSRGFF. For the CDR3, the DNA is TGTGCCAGCAGCGCCGGGACAGGATCGACTAGCAGGGGGTTCTTC.